The entry that follows covers one TCR beta chain sequence. The data were taken from a study of blood T cell repertoires in COVID-19. Repertoires were generated with immunoSEQ multiplex PCR, while TCRdb's copy carries only in-frame clones and drops some. The sample lists tens of thousands of clones; 90% to 95% were seen once. Germline loops: CDR1 MNHEY, CDR2 SVGEGT. This CDR3 comprises 13 residues. The V end lost 6 bases, the J end lost 6 bases, and 14 bases lay between the germline ends. Sequencing used peripheral blood. V is TRBV6-2 or TRBV6-3 and J is TRBJ1-2; D is uncertain. The receptor was derived from a man aged 50 to 59 with active COVID-19. The DNA for the CDR3 is TGTGCCAGCAGCACCACACCAATTGATGGCTACACCTTC. This gives the protein CASSTTPIDGYTF.